The source of this TCR beta chain is a study of blood T cells in healthy people across ages. Unmatched junction bases numbered 10, after V lost 3 bases and J lost 3 bases. Per germline, CDR1 MNHEY and CDR2 SMNVEV (reference sequence). The CDR3 spans 16 residues. For the second PCR, which ran for about 6 to 11 cycles, a sample-barcoded 5' primer and a J-beta primer mix were used. Via MiXCR, TCRdb re-called the 5' RACE reads, giving one row per CDR3 protein. The sample shows around 1,800,000 distinct CDR3 sequences, roughly two fifths of them seen only once. This clonotype has more than one count but fewer than ten.

Sequencing input: blood. The clonotype was recovered from a human donor in good health. V and J are TRBV27 and TRBJ1-2, with 7 nucleotides matching TRBD1. As DNA, the CDR3 is TGTGCCAGCAGTTTCTCGGCGGACAGGACCGACTATGGCTACACCTTC. It specifies CASSFSADRTDYGYTF.